This TCR beta chain was profiled in a study of early T cells in non-severe SARS-CoV-2 infection. As for the study in general: Sequencing was performed on bulk RNA from unsorted whole blood, leaving chains unpaired. General study points: Lookups in VDJdb leaned toward anti-spike CD8 responses and missed private and CD4 specificities.

Worth noting for this clonotype: What it recognizes is unknown.

Each cDNA molecule carried a unique molecular identifier. TCRdb re-analysed the 5' RACE reads in MiXCR, keeping a single row per CDR3 protein. The table lists 68,000 or so distinct CDR3 sequences, 10% to 15% of them singletons. V dropped 4 bases and J dropped 4 bases, with 15 bases sitting between them. The CDR3 is 15 residues long. Germline V lookup: CDR1 LGHDT, CDR2 YNNKEL (reference sequence). V usage is TRBV3-1 and J usage is TRBJ2-3; D not resolved. The TCR comes from an adult who was a healthcare worker with PCR-confirmed SARS-CoV-2 infection or an uninfected control (not recorded which). The material sequenced was whole blood. The CDR3 loop reads CASSRLGLTADTQYF. CDR3 bases: TGTGCCAGCAGCCGTCTCGGGTTGACGGCAGATACGCAGTATTTT.